These T cell receptor beta chains were read from a single sample in a study of T cell responses to AZD1222 COVID-19 vaccine. Libraries were prepared by immunoSEQ multiplex PCR; TCRdb keeps only in-frame clonotypes and omits some of them. The table has approximately 60,000 clones, 75% to 90% seen once. Specimen: peripheral blood, collected on day 0 of AZD1222 vaccination. These receptors came from an adult in good health. Both conserved end residues are part of each CDR3. A D gene is named only where the DNA matches it firmly. The listing skips clone size in some rows; elsewhere it reads once, few, many or a size class.

TRBD1 TRBJ1-6 TRBV6-5 14 . TGTGCCAGCAGTTACTCGAGGGGGCAATCACCCCTCCACTTT CASSYSRGQSPLHF
. TRBJ2-2 TRBV11-2 16 . TGTGCCAGCAGCCGTCTGTGGGGGGAGAACACCGGGGAGCTGTTTTTT CASSRLWGENTGELFF
. TRBJ1-1 TRBV19 15 . TGTGCCAGTAGCCCAGACAGCCGTACGAACACTGAAGCTTTCTTT CASSPDSRTNTEAFF
TRBD1 TRBJ2-7 TRBV5-4 14 . TGTGCCAGCAGCTTGGGGGACAGATCCTACGAGCAGTACTTC CASSLGDRSYEQYF
. TRBJ2-2 TRBV3-1/TRBV3-2 13 . TGTGCCAGCAGTCGGACGGAGGGGGGGGAGCTGTTTTTT CASSRTEGGELFF
. TRBJ2-5 TRBV14 15 once TGTGCCAGCAGCCATCCCGGCGGTGACCAAGAGACCCAGTACTTC CASSHPGGDQETQYF
. TRBJ1-1 TRBV3-1/TRBV3-2 17 . TGTGCCAGCAGCCAAGCCCTCATTATAGTGCGGAACACTGAAGCTTTCTTT CASSQALIIVRNTEAFF
. TRBJ1-1 TRBV9 13 . TGTGCCAGCGGCGTGGGGGTATTAACTGAAGCTTTCTTT CASGVGVLTEAFF
. TRBJ2-7 TRBV24-1 13 . TGTGCCACCAGTGATCAAGGTTCCTACGAGCAGTACTTC CATSDQGSYEQYF
. TRBJ2-1 TRBV6-6 12 . TGTGCCAGCAGTCAGGGGGGAAATGAGCAGTTCTTC CASSQGGNEQFF
. TRBJ1-5 TRBV27 10 . TGTGCCTTTGGCAATCAGCCCCAGCATTTT CAFGNQPQHF
TRBD1 TRBJ1-2 TRBV10-1 14 . TGCGCCAGCAGTAATAACTTTGACAGGGATGGCTACACCTTC CASSNNFDRDGYTF
. TRBJ1-1 TRBV6-6 13 few TGTGCCAGCAGTCCTCCACGGAACACTGAAGCTTTCTTT CASSPPRNTEAFF
. TRBJ2-7 TRBV30 11 . TGTGCCTGGAGTGTACGGTACGAGCAGTACTTC CAWSVRYEQYF
TRBD1 TRBJ1-5 TRBV6-5 14 . TGTGCCAGCATTCCGACAGGGGGCGGTCAGCCCCAGCATTTT CASIPTGGGQPQHF
TRBD2 TRBJ2-5 TRBV19 13 . TGTGCCAGTAAGGAAGCGGGGGTGGAGACCCAGTACTTC CASKEAGVETQYF
. TRBJ1-5 TRBV7-9 14 . TGTGCCAGCAGTTGGGCAGGGGGCAATCAGCCCCAGCATTTT CASSWAGGNQPQHF
. TRBJ1-4 TRBV6-5 14 . TGTGCCAGCAGGCGGGACGGAGGTAATGAAAAACTGTTTTTT CASRRDGGNEKLFF
. TRBJ2-2 TRBV29-1 12 . TGCAGCGTCGCAGTGAACACCGGGGAGCTGTTTTTT CSVAVNTGELFF
TRBD1 TRBJ2-7 TRBV18 12 . TGTGCCAGCTCACCAACAGGGGAAGAGCAGTACTTC CASSPTGEEQYF
TRBD2 TRBJ2-1 TRBV9 17 few TGTGCCAGCAGCGTTGACCTAGCGGGACCCCCCTACAATGAGCAGTTCTTC CASSVDLAGPPYNEQFF
. TRBJ1-6 TRBV6-1 14 . TGTGCCAGCAGTGAAGCTTACAGGGATTCACCCCTCCACTTT CASSEAYRDSPLHF
. TRBJ1-2 TRBV4-1 17 . TGCGCCAGCAGCCAAGATATCGGCCAGGGCCTCTCCTATGGCTACACCTTC CASSQDIGQGLSYGYTF
. TRBJ2-7 TRBV30 16 . TGTGCCTGGAGTGTACTAAGGGGGGCAAGGGCCTACGAGCAGTACTTC CAWSVLRGARAYEQYF
. TRBJ1-2 TRBV5-4 17 . TGTGCCAGCAGTCGTGCCCTCGGGCAGGCAATACTCTATGGCTACACCTTC CASSRALGQAILYGYTF
TRBD1 TRBJ1-4 TRBV7-9 13 . TGTGCCAGCCAGGGACAGGCTAATGAAAAACTGTTTTTT CASQGQANEKLFF
TRBD2 TRBJ2-1 TRBV9 15 . TGTGCCAGCAGCGCCGGTAGCGGGAGGTATTATGAGCAGTTCTTC CASSAGSGRYYEQFF
. TRBJ1-2 TRBV11-3 12 . TGTGCCAGCAGCGTACCCCCCAGTGGCTACACCTTC CASSVPPSGYTF
. TRBJ1-3 TRBV10-3 15 . TGTGCCATCAGTGACACCGCCGTCTCTGGAAACACCATATATTTT CAISDTAVSGNTIYF
TRBD1 TRBJ1-2 TRBV28 15 . TGTGCCAGCAGACAAACGTCGACAGGGCACTATGGCTACACCTTC CASRQTSTGHYGYTF
TRBD2 TRBJ2-2 TRBV6-5 14 . TGTGCCAGCAGGGCGGGAGAGTACACCGGGGAGCTGTTTTTT CASRAGEYTGELFF
. TRBJ2-2 TRBV9 14 once TGTGCCAGCAAGGAGGGGGCCTTCACCGGGGAGCTGTTTTTT CASKEGAFTGELFF
. TRBJ1-1 TRBV4-2 17 . TGTGCCAGCAGCCAAGATTGGGAGACAGCAATGAACACTGAAGCTTTCTTT CASSQDWETAMNTEAFF
. TRBJ1-6 TRBV20-1 11 . TGCAGTGCCCCTGGGCTCGGGGACCTCCACTTT CSAPGLGDLHF
. TRBJ2-3 TRBV7-6 15 . TGTGCCAGCAGCTTGACAAGAACTAGCACAGATACGCAGTATTTT CASSLTRTSTDTQYF